Following are 17 T cell receptor beta chains from one sample sequenced in a study of blood T cells in healthy people across ages. Together with a sample-barcoded 5' primer, a J-beta primer mix was included in a second PCR lasting roughly 6 to 12 cycles. TCRdb processed the 5' RACE reads anew with MiXCR; each CDR3 protein has one entry. The sample includes about 510,000 distinct CDR3 sequences, around 27% of them seen just once. In addition, the sample was reused for a study of T cells of mothers and their children.

The sample consisted of blood. The receptor source for this set is a boy under 10 years old in good health.

The chain links TRBV13 to TRBJ2-1; 7 positions agree with TRBD2. Germline V lookup: CDR1 PRHDT, CDR2 FYEKMQ (reference sequence). The trim removed 0 bases at V and 5 bases at J, leaving 13 bases unmatched. The CDR3 is 18 residues long. The CDR3 DNA reads as TGTGCCAGCAGCTTAGGCCTAAAATCGGCTAGCGGTAACAATGAGCAGTTCTTC. Encoded protein: CASSLGLKSASGNNEQFF. The entire variable domain, with the rest obtained from reference TRBV13 and TRBJ2-1, is as follows: AAGVIQSPRHLIKEKRETATLKCYPIPRHDTVYWYQQGPGQDPQFLISFYEKMQSDKGSIPDRFSAQQFSDYHSELNMSSLELGDSALYFCASSLGLKSASGNNEQFFGPGTRLTVL.

The V call is TRBV5-4, the J call TRBJ2-5, with D perhaps being TRBD1 or TRBD2 (5 bases each). Germline assignment: CDR1 SGHNT and CDR2 YYREEE (reference sequence). The CDR3 covers 14 residues. V dropped 4 bases and J dropped 6 bases, with 16 bases sitting between them. CDR3 loop: CASSLKGTWKTQYF. The CDR3 DNA is TGTGCCAGCAGCCTTAAAGGGACCTGGAAGACCCAGTACTTC.

The chain carries TRBV5-1 and TRBJ2-1; TRBD2 matches 13 bases. From germline, CDR1 is SGHRS and CDR2 YFSETQ. This CDR3 comprises 15 residues. J lost 6 bases, V lost 2 bases, and 2 bases had no gene match. The CDR3 DNA follows: TGCGCCAGCAGCTTTCGGACTAGCGGGAGCAATGAGCAGTTCTTC. This encodes CASSFRTSGSNEQFF.

The chain couples TRBV5-1 to TRBJ2-1; tentative D call: TRBD2 (5 bases). The CDR3 is made up of 13 amino acids. Germline V gene sequence: CDR1 SGHRS, CDR2 YFSETQ. V gave up 4 bases and J gave up 6 bases, with 11 bases separating them. The CDR3 DNA sequence: TGCGCCAGCAGCAGGGAAGAGGGCAATGAGCAGTTCTTC. It specifies CASSREEGNEQFF. Based on the CDR3 plus reference TRBV5-1 and TRBJ2-1, the full variable domain is KAGVTQTPRYLIKTRGQQVTLSCSPISGHRSVSWYQQTPGQGLQFLFEYFSETQRNKGNFPGRFSGRQFSNSRSEMNVSTLELGDSALYLCASSREEGNEQFFGPGTRLTVL.

The chain couples TRBV10-2 to TRBJ1-1; D not resolved. Germline V gene data show CDR1 as WSHSY and CDR2 as SAAADI. Trimming took 8 bases from V and 0 from J, leaving 13 bases between them. This CDR3 is 14 amino acids long. The DNA of the CDR3 is TGCGCCAGCGGCTGGCCTACTATGAACACTGAAGCTTTCTTT. Encoded protein: CASGWPTMNTEAFF.

The chain couples TRBV12-3 or TRBV12-4 to TRBJ2-1; perhaps TRBD2 as D (5 bases). V was shortened by 1 base and J by 9 bases, with 10 bases between the two germline ends. The CDR3 loop spans 13 amino acids. This chain's CDR3 is CASSLGELSEQFF. CDR3 DNA sequence: TGTGCCAGCAGTTTAGGGGAGCTTAGTGAGCAGTTCTTC.

This clonotype has only a few counts. The chain carries TRBV20-1 and TRBJ1-1; TRBD1 aligns across 7 bases. This CDR3 has 12 residues. Germline lookup yields CDR1 DFQATT and CDR2 SNEGSKA (reference sequence). V lost 5 bases to trimming and J lost 4 bases; unmatched junction nucleotides: 4. DNA of the CDR3: TGCAGTGCTGAGCAGGGGGTCACTGAAGCTTTCTTT. It encodes CSAEQGVTEAFF.

This clonotype was detected only a few times. This chain connects TRBV15 to TRBJ2-1; D might be TRBD2 (6 bases). The CDR3 contains 14 residues. Germline loops: CDR1 LNHNV, CDR2 YYDKDF (reference sequence). V lost 1 base and J lost 4, with 8 bases in between. The CDR3 protein is CATSRARGYNEQFF. CDR3 coding DNA: TGTGCCACCAGCAGAGCCCGGGGGTACAATGAGCAGTTCTTC.

The table lists this clonotype with a few counts. This chain connects TRBV10-3 to TRBJ1-1; D is undetermined. V was trimmed by 4 bases and J by 2 bases, leaving 8 bases between them. The CDR3 spans 13 residues. CDR1 ENHRY and CDR2 SYGVKD come from the germline V gene. The CDR3 sequence: CAISGAPNTEAFF. CDR3 coding DNA: TGTGCCATCAGTGGGGCACCCAACACTGAAGCTTTCTTT.

The chain is built from TRBV4-1 and TRBJ2-6, with unresolved D. The CDR3 totals 15 residues. V lost 1 base and J lost 3, with 7 bases in between. CDR1 and CDR2 (germline): MGHRA, YSYEKL. The CDR3 bases are TGCGCCAGCAGCCAAGGGGAAAATGGGGCCAACGTCCTGACTTTC. Translating it yields CASSQGENGANVLTF.

The chain uses TRBV15 and TRBJ2-5; D is uncertain. This CDR3 is built from 13 residues. From germline, CDR1 is LNHNV and CDR2 YYDKDF (reference sequence). V lost 3 bases to trimming and J lost 4 bases, with 9 bases between them. CDR3 in amino acids: CATSRGEPETQYF. The CDR3 DNA reads as TGTGCCACCAGCAGGGGCGAGCCAGAGACCCAGTACTTC.

This clonotype was seen a few times. The chain carries TRBV29-1 and TRBJ2-7, with D maybe TRBD2 (5 bases). The V end lost 2 bases, the J end lost 3 bases, and 11 bases lay between the germline ends. The CDR3 is 13 residues long. Looked up from germline, CDR1 is SQVTM and CDR2 is ANQGSEA. CDR3 DNA: TGCAGCGTTGAAAACGGGGATTTCTACGAGCAGTACTTC. Protein: CSVENGDFYEQYF.

The CDR3 is CASSSEGGGFNEQFF. CDR3 DNA: TGTGCCAGCAGCTCCGAGGGAGGGGGTTTCAATGAGCAGTTCTTC. This chain links TRBV7-2 with TRBJ2-1; possibly TRBD2 for D (7 bases). Deletions cut 4 bases from V and 6 bases from J, with 16 bases between. CDR1 and CDR2 from the germline V gene are SGHTA and FQGNSA. CDR3 length: 15 amino acids. Variable domain in full (rest from reference TRBV7-2 and TRBJ2-1): GAGVSQSPSNKVTEKGKDVELRCDPISGHTALYWYRQSLGQGLEFLIYFQGNSAPDKSGLPSDRFSAERTGGSVSTLTIQRTQQEDSAVYLCASSSEGGGFNEQFFGPGTRLTVL.

This clonotype was recorded a few times. At one end the junction does not follow the germline gene, possibly because of a read error. The chain combines TRBV4-3 with TRBJ2-5, with D unclear. The J call may be wrong; the DNA end is better matched by TRBJ2-7. Germline V gene data show CDR1 as LGHNA and CDR2 as YSLEER. CDR3 length: 14 amino acids. CDR3 residues: CASSQDYTSCEQYF. The CDR3 region has the DNA TGCGCCAGCAGCCAAGATTACACTTCCTGCGAGCAGTACTTC.

The rearrangement links TRBV10-3 to TRBJ2-1; 9 bases align to TRBD1. CDR1 and CDR2 from the germline V gene are ENHRY and SYGVKD. Trimming at V came to 1 base and at J to 7 bases, leaving 2 bases not matched to a gene. CDR3 length: 14 residues. CDR3 nucleotide sequence: TGTGCCATCAGTGAGTTTGGACAGGGGAATGAGCAGTTCTTC. It encodes CAISEFGQGNEQFF.

There are a few counts of this clonotype. Because the CDR3 is missing its conserved closing phenylalanine or tryptophan, this is likely a read error. The chain has TRBV29-1 and TRBJ2-5; D ambiguous. Trimming took off 3 bases at V and 2 bases at J, with 7 bases between the two ends. The CDR3 sequence is 12 residues long. Germline CDR1 reads SQVTM; CDR2 reads ANQGSEA. CDR3 bases: TGCAGCGTTGATCCTAGTCAAGAGACCCAGTACCTC. It yields the protein CSVDPSQETQYL.

V and J are TRBV10-1 and TRBJ2-2; TRBD1 aligns across 7 bases. The CDR3 covers 13 residues. Trimming cost V 10 bases and J 7 bases; bases outside gene matches: 9. The germline V gene encodes CDR1 WNHNN and CDR2 SYGVQD (reference sequence). CDR3 bases: TGCGCCATCCGGGACAGACGGGTCGGGGAGCTGTTTTTT. It specifies CAIRDRRVGELFF.